The next 27 T cell receptor beta chains were all read from a single sample in a study of T cell repertoires in cytomegalovirus infection. Antigens of these TCRs are unknown. TCRdb independently ran MiXCR on the reads; one entry per CDR3 protein. Among some 68,000 distinct CDR3 sequences, about 22% were seen once, and the ten largest hold over 70%. Sequencing used PBMCs, sequenced either directly or after in vitro stimulation (not recorded which). The receptors come from a human donor in good health (CMV status not recorded). Some clones in this sample may be carry-over from other donors' samples.

The genes are TRBV7-2 and TRBJ2-3; no clear D gene. The V gene lost 6 bases and the J gene lost 0 bases, with 7 bases spanning the gap. The CDR3 is 13 residues long. Germline CDR1 reads SGHTA; CDR2 reads FQGNSA. CDR3 DNA: TGTGCCAGCAGTCCCTGGAGCACAGATACGCAGTATTTT. This translates into CASSPWSTDTQYF.

The chain has TRBV19 and TRBJ1-1, with TRBD1 as a possible D gene (5 bases). This CDR3 comprises 13 residues. The V and J ends lost 5 bases and 5 bases respectively, with 12 bases between them. Germline V gene sequence: CDR1 LNHDA, CDR2 SQIVND (reference sequence). CDR3 sequence: CASSLQGLTEAFF. The CDR3 DNA reads as TGTGCCAGTAGTCTGCAGGGTTTGACTGAAGCTTTCTTT. Full variable domain (missing parts from reference TRBV19 and TRBJ1-1): DGGITQSPKYLFRKEGQNVTLSCEQNLNHDAMYWYRQDPGQGLRLIYYSQIVNDFQKGDIAEGYSVSREKKESFPLTVTSAQKNPTAFYLCASSLQGLTEAFFGQGTRLTVV.

The chain recombines TRBV29-1 with TRBJ2-3; TRBD1 aligns across 7 bases. The length of the CDR3 is 14 residues. Germline values: CDR1 SQVTM, CDR2 ANQGSEA. J was trimmed by 4 bases and V by 7 bases; bases with no gene match: 11. The CDR3 region has the DNA TGCAGCGCCTCCTCATGGGACAGACCAGATACGCAGTATTTT. Translation: CSASSWDRPDTQYF.

The chain recombines TRBV6-2 or TRBV6-3 with TRBJ1-1, with 10 bases matching TRBD1. CDR3 size: 22 residues. Per germline, CDR1 MNHEY and CDR2 SVGEGT. V trimming: 2 bases; J trimming: 0 bases; junction bases outside the gene matches: 21. The CDR3 spells CASSYAGARTGGPFGLNTEAFF. The CDR3 DNA reads TGTGCCAGCAGTTACGCCGGCGCACGGACAGGGGGGCCTTTTGGCCTGAACACTGAAGCTTTCTTT.

The CDR3 sequence is CASSIKQGYNEQFF. The CDR3 DNA sequence: TGTGCCAGTAGTATAAAACAGGGGTACAATGAGCAGTTCTTC. V usage is TRBV19 and J usage is TRBJ2-1; TRBD1 matches 7 bases. The CDR3 consists of 14 residues. After removal of 2 bases from V and 4 bases from J, the junction contained 2 bases not matched to a gene. Germline values: CDR1 LNHDA, CDR2 SQIVND (reference sequence).

This clonotype was seen a few times. V is TRBV5-6 and J is TRBJ2-7; 10 positions agree with TRBD2. The germline gives CDR1 SGHDT, CDR2 YYEEEE. The CDR3 is 13 amino acids. The V and J ends lost 6 bases and 3 bases, in that order; junction bases with no gene match: 3. CDR3 loop: CASKREGVYEQYV. CDR3 in DNA: TGTGCCAGCAAGCGGGAGGGCGTCTACGAGCAGTACGTC.

This chain joins TRBV19 and TRBJ2-2, with D perhaps TRBD2 (5 bases). Germline assignment: CDR1 LNHDA and CDR2 SQIVND (reference sequence). The CDR3 contains 14 residues. The ends were cut back, 6 bases at V and 2 bases at J, with 10 bases in the middle. The CDR3: CASRIGGNTGELFF. The CDR3 DNA reads TGTGCCAGTAGGATTGGAGGCAACACCGGGGAGCTGTTTTTT.

This clonotype was counted at least ten times. This chain joins TRBV7-2 and TRBJ1-6; D not resolved. V gave up 5 bases and J gave up 15 bases, with 11 bases separating them. In germline, CDR1 is SGHTA, CDR2 FQGNSA. CDR3 length equals 11 residues. This CDR3 reads CASSQRDRLHF. The CDR3 bases are TGTGCCAGCAGCCAAAGGGATCGCCTCCACTTT. The full variable domain, completed using reference TRBV7-2 and TRBJ1-6, is GAGVSQSPSNKVTEKGKDVELRCDPISGHTALYWYRQSLGQGLEFLIYFQGNSAPDKSGLPSDRFSAERTGGSVSTLTIQRTQQEDSAVYLCASSQRDRLHFGNGTRLTVT.

The CDR3 region is CASSARGDYNEQFF. The DNA of the CDR3 is TGCGCCAGCAGTGCGAGGGGGGACTACAATGAGCAGTTCTTC. The V call is TRBV5-1, the J call TRBJ2-1; D might be TRBD1 or TRBD2, each matching 6 bases. Trimming left V 5 bases short and J 3 bases short, with 12 bases between. CDR3 size: 14 residues. Per the germline V gene, CDR1 is SGHRS and CDR2 is YFSETQ.

The sample holds many counts of this clonotype. The V call is TRBV7-9, the J call TRBJ2-6, with D perhaps TRBD1 (5 bases). This CDR3 spans 17 amino acids. Germline V CDR1 and CDR2: SEHNR, FQNEAQ (reference sequence). The V end was cut by 2 bases, the J end by 0 bases, with 11 bases between. The CDR3 nucleotides read TGTGCCAGCAGCTTATCAACAGGCTTCTCTGGGGCCAACGTCCTGACTTTC. It translates to CASSLSTGFSGANVLTF.

The chain recombines TRBV20-1 with TRBJ2-5; tentatively, D is TRBD2 (6 bases). Germline CDR1 is DFQATT and CDR2 is SNEGSKA (reference sequence). V was cut by 3 bases and J by 2 bases, with 16 bases left in between. The CDR3 has 15 amino acids. CDR3 region: CSARPREGSQETQYF. Here the CDR3 DNA reads TGCAGTGCTAGGCCGCGGGAAGGAAGTCAAGAGACCCAGTACTTC.

This clonotype was picked up a small number of times. The gene calls are TRBV15 and TRBJ2-7; tentatively, D is TRBD1 (5 bases). This CDR3 contains 14 residues. V gave up 0 bases and J gave up 2 bases, with 8 bases separating them. In germline, CDR1 is LNHNV, CDR2 YYDKDF (reference sequence). DNA for the CDR3: TGTGCCACCAGCAGAGATCAGGGAACCTACGAGCAGTACTTC. Its protein is CATSRDQGTYEQYF.

The chain employs TRBV12-3 or TRBV12-4 and TRBJ1-1; 10 bases map to TRBD1. The length of the CDR3 is 21 residues. The V and J ends lost 6 bases and 4 bases, in that order; junction bases with no gene match: 26. The CDR3 sequence is CASRRAPRDRGLSSMSTEAFF. CDR3 bases: TGTGCCAGCAGACGCGCTCCGCGGGACAGGGGACTAAGTAGTATGAGCACTGAAGCTTTCTTT.

This chain connects TRBV12-3 or TRBV12-4 to TRBJ1-2; 7 bases match TRBD1. The CDR3 totals 15 residues. V shed 4 bases and J 3 bases; nucleotides not matched to a gene: 8. The CDR3 bases are TGTGCCAGCAGTTCCCGACAGGGAACCTACTATGGCTACACCTTC. It is translated as CASSSRQGTYYGYTF.

The sample holds many counts of this clonotype. This chain connects TRBV7-2 to TRBJ1-5; 10 bases match TRBD1. The V segment lost 5 bases and the J segment 6 bases; nucleotides outside the gene matches: 4. This CDR3 has 14 residues. CDR1 is SGHTA, CDR2 FQGNSA, per germline. The CDR3 sequence is CASSVTGGGQPQHF. The CDR3, as DNA: TGTGCCAGCAGCGTGACAGGGGGCGGTCAGCCCCAGCATTTT. The complete variable domain, with remaining parts taken from reference TRBV7-2 and TRBJ1-5, reads GAGVSQSPSNKVTEKGKDVELRCDPISGHTALYWYRQSLGQGLEFLIYFQGNSAPDKSGLPSDRFSAERTGGSVSTLTIQRTQQEDSAVYLCASSVTGGGQPQHFGDGTRLSIL.

The chain links TRBV4-2 to TRBJ1-5; TRBD1 might be the D (5 bases). The CDR3 runs 14 residues. V dropped 4 bases and J dropped 8 bases, with 15 bases sitting between them. The germline CDR1 and CDR2 sequences are LGHNA and YNFKEQ. As DNA, the CDR3 is TGTGCCAGCAGCCCTGAGACAGCCGGGGAGCCCCAGCATTTT. The encoded protein is CASSPETAGEPQHF.

There are many counts of this clonotype. The J gene is TRBJ2-2, the V gene TRBV7-2; D possibly corresponds to TRBD2 (5 bases). The CDR3 spans 16 residues. CDR1 is SGHTA and CDR2 is FQGNSA in the germline V gene. V was shortened by 1 base and J by 0 bases, with 9 bases between the two germline ends. The CDR3 bases are TGTGCCAGCAGCTTAGGTCTAGCTCCGAACACCGGGGAGCTGTTTTTT. This translates into CASSLGLAPNTGELFF.

The V gene is TRBV7-6, the J gene TRBJ2-3; 8 bases map to TRBD1. Germline V gene lookup returns CDR1 SGHVS and CDR2 FNYEAQ. V was clipped by 1 base and J by 2 bases; unmatched bases: 2. The CDR3 contains 15 residues. Here the CDR3 DNA reads TGTGCCAGCAGCTTAGGGGGACAGGCCACAGATACGCAGTATTTT. Its translation: CASSLGGQATDTQYF. The full variable domain, with the rest looked up from reference TRBV7-6 and TRBJ2-3, is GAGVSQSPRYKVTKRGQDVALRCDPISGHVSLYWYRQALGQGPEFLTYFNYEAQQDKSGLPNDRFSAERPEGSISTLTIQRTEQRDSAMYRCASSLGGQATDTQYFGPGTRLTVL.

Ten or more counts support this clonotype. V usage is TRBV28 and J usage is TRBJ1-1; D not certain. CDR3 length: 19 amino acids. The V gene's germline CDR1 is MDHEN and CDR2 SYDVKM. The V end lost 8 bases, the J end lost 3 bases, and 31 bases lay between the germline ends. CDR3 amino acids: CASPPIKGSRLGEDTEAFF. In DNA form, the CDR3 reads TGTGCCAGCCCCCCCATCAAAGGTAGCCGGTTGGGTGAGGACACTGAAGCTTTCTTT.

At least ten counts were recorded for this clonotype. The chain employs TRBV7-2 and TRBJ2-2; 11 bases align to TRBD2. Germline V gene lookup returns CDR1 SGHTA and CDR2 FQGNSA. The V and J ends lost 0 bases and 4 bases, in that order; junction bases with no gene match: 1. The CDR3 totals 16 residues. The DNA for the CDR3 is TGTGCCAGCAGCTTAGCGGGACTAGCGGTCACCGGGGAGCTGTTTTTT. It yields the protein CASSLAGLAVTGELFF.

This clonotype was counted only a few times. This chain uses TRBV12-3 or TRBV12-4 with TRBJ1-1; D unclear. The CDR3 has 13 amino acids. Trimming took off 4 bases at V and 12 bases at J, with 18 bases between the two ends. The CDR3 loop is CASSSPLAVETFF. The CDR3 region has the DNA TGTGCCAGCAGTTCACCCTTGGCAGTAGAAACTTTCTTT.

This clonotype was seen many times. V gene TRBV7-2 combines with J gene TRBJ1-2; D not resolved. The CDR3 contains 13 residues. The V and J ends lost 2 bases and 6 bases respectively, with 10 bases between them. CDR1 and CDR2 from the germline V gene are SGHTA and FQGNSA. CDR3 residues: CASSLSPADGYTF. CDR3 bases: TGTGCCAGCAGCTTATCCCCCGCCGATGGCTACACCTTC.

This chain links TRBV5-5 with TRBJ1-4, with TRBD1 identical over 7 bases. V shed 2 bases, J shed 6 bases, and the junction held 7 bases outside the gene matches. Germline V lookup: CDR1 SGHKS, CDR2 YYEKEE (reference sequence). The length of the CDR3 is 15 residues. The CDR3 is CASSFSEGAYEKLFF. For the CDR3, the DNA is TGTGCCAGCAGCTTTTCTGAGGGGGCTTATGAAAAACTGTTTTTT. The full variable domain, rest sourced from reference TRBV5-5 and TRBJ1-4, is DAGVTQSPTHLIKTRGQQVTLRCSPISGHKSVSWYQQVLGQGPQFIFQYYEKEERGRGNFPDRFSARQFPNYSSELNVNALLLGDSALYLCASSFSEGAYEKLFFGSGTQLSVL.

This clonotype has more than one count but fewer than ten. The chain has TRBV11-2 and TRBJ2-7; D uncertain. There are 14 residues in the CDR3. Trimming left V 4 bases short and J 2 bases short, with 12 bases between. The V gene's germline CDR1 is SGHAT and CDR2 FQNNGV. The CDR3: CASSSPPRTYEQYF. For the CDR3, the DNA is TGTGCCAGCAGCTCCCCCCCGCGTACCTACGAGCAGTACTTC.

This clonotype was detected only a few times. The chain employs TRBV7-9 and TRBJ2-7; 10 positions agree with TRBD1. CDR1 is SEHNR, CDR2 FQNEAQ, per germline (reference sequence). The V and J ends lost 8 bases and 1 base, in that order; junction bases with no gene match: 5. This CDR3 spans 14 amino acids. This chain's CDR3 is CASGRQGASYEQYF. The CDR3 DNA reads as TGTGCCAGCGGAAGACAGGGGGCGTCCTACGAGCAGTACTTC.

The chain has TRBV14 and TRBJ2-5; TRBD2 aligns across 9 bases. Germline V CDR1 and CDR2: SGHDN, FVKESK. V was clipped by 0 bases and J by 5 bases; unmatched bases: 13. CDR3 length: 18 residues. The CDR3 sequence: CASSQERAGGPVGETQYF. The CDR3 DNA reads TGTGCCAGCAGCCAAGAACGAGCGGGAGGCCCCGTGGGGGAGACCCAGTACTTC.

At least ten counts were recorded for this clonotype. The chain combines TRBV12-3 or TRBV12-4 with TRBJ2-1, with 11 bases matching TRBD1. The CDR3 has 13 amino acids. Germline trimming cut 6 bases from V and 9 bases from J; bases unmatched to any gene: 4. In nucleotides, the CDR3 is TGTGCCAGCAGGCGGACAGGGGGCTCTGAGCAGTTCTTC. Protein: CASRRTGGSEQFF.